These 8 T cell receptor beta chains were sequenced from one sample in a study of OX40 agonist ivuxolimab in advanced cancers. Some clones are missing from TCRdb's copy, which holds only in-frame ones; the method was immunoSEQ multiplex PCR. The sample records fewer than 90,000 clones, roughly 84% being singletons. The specimen was CD4+ or CD8+ T cells sorted from blood, collected in a trial of the OX40 agonist ivuxolimab. The receptors come from an adult with an advanced solid tumor such as melanoma, head and neck, liver or kidney cancer.

The J gene is TRBJ1-1, the V gene TRBV5-6; D is ambiguous. The germline gives CDR1 SGHDT, CDR2 YYEEEE. With 3 bases removed from V and 5 bases from J, the gap between germline ends came to 8 bases. This CDR3 comprises 12 residues. Here the CDR3 DNA reads TGTGCCAGCAGCTCTTTGGAGACTGAAGCTTTCTTT. Encoded protein: CASSSLETEAFF.

This chain connects TRBV9 to TRBJ1-3; tentatively, D is TRBD1 (5 bases). Trimming cost V 4 bases and J 0 bases, with 17 bases left between them. The CDR3 contains 17 residues. Germline loops: CDR1 SGDLS, CDR2 YYNGEE. The CDR3 sequence: CASSSSGVEGSGNTIYF. The CDR3 DNA sequence: TGTGCCAGCAGCTCTTCGGGGGTAGAAGGCTCTGGAAACACCATATATTTT.

The rearrangement uses TRBV7-9 and TRBJ2-1; no clear D. This CDR3 contains 11 residues. The germline V and J ends were trimmed by 11 bases and 4 bases, with 9 bases remaining between them. In germline, CDR1 is SEHNR, CDR2 FQNEAQ (reference sequence). The CDR3 nucleotides read TGTGCCGGCGAGGTTTACAATGAGCAGTTCTTC. It codes for CAGEVYNEQFF.

The rearrangement links TRBV6-5 to TRBJ1-2; 7 nucleotides align to TRBD1. With V trimmed by 2 bases and J by 2 bases, 2 bases remained unmatched. The CDR3 sequence is 14 residues long. Germline assignment: CDR1 MNHEY and CDR2 SVGAGI. As DNA, the CDR3 is TGTGCCAGCAGTTACAGGGGGCTCAACTATGGCTACACCTTC. Protein product: CASSYRGLNYGYTF.

CDR3 nucleotides: TGTGCCAGCTCACCCCCGGGGGGCAGGCTACGGACTAACTATGGCTACACCTTC. Translating gives CASSPPGGRLRTNYGYTF. The gene calls are TRBV18 and TRBJ1-2; tentatively, D is TRBD1 (6 bases). The CDR3 length is 18 residues. V dropped 3 bases and J dropped 0 bases, with 20 bases sitting between them. Germline V gene lookup returns CDR1 KGHSH and CDR2 LQKENI.

The chain recombines TRBV10-3 with TRBJ1-2; D remains unclear. The CDR3 length is 14 residues. In germline, CDR1 is ENHRY, CDR2 SYGVKD. The germline V and J ends were trimmed by 0 bases and 4 bases, with 9 bases remaining between them. CDR3 sequence (DNA): TGTGCCATCAGTGAGTCCAGCGGTGTCTATGGCTACACCTTC. It codes for CAISESSGVYGYTF.

This rearrangement joins TRBV5-1 to TRBJ2-7, with a tentative D call TRBD1 (8 bases). V dropped 3 bases and J dropped 3 bases, with 13 bases sitting between them. Germline CDR1 and CDR2: SGHRS and YFSETQ. This CDR3 has 14 residues. This chain's CDR3 is CASSSTGGDYEQYF. As DNA, the CDR3 is TGCGCCAGCAGCTCTACAGGGGGGGACTACGAGCAGTACTTC. The complete variable domain, with remaining parts taken from reference TRBV5-1 and TRBJ2-7, reads KAGVTQTPRYLIKTRGQQVTLSCSPISGHRSVSWYQQTPGQGLQFLFEYFSETQRNKGNFPGRFSGRQFSNSRSEMNVSTLELGDSALYLCASSSTGGDYEQYFGPGTRLTVT.

The count of this clone is one. Other DNA sequences in the same sample also yield this CDR3. J is TRBJ1-2 and V is TRBV2, with 7 bases matching TRBD1. With V trimmed by 2 bases and J by 5 bases, 5 bases remained unmatched. Germline CDR1 reads SNHLY; CDR2 reads FYNNEI. This CDR3 has 14 residues. CDR3 coding DNA: TGTGCCAGCAGTGAAACAGGGGTTCGGTATGGCTACACCTTC. Translated: CASSETGVRYGYTF.